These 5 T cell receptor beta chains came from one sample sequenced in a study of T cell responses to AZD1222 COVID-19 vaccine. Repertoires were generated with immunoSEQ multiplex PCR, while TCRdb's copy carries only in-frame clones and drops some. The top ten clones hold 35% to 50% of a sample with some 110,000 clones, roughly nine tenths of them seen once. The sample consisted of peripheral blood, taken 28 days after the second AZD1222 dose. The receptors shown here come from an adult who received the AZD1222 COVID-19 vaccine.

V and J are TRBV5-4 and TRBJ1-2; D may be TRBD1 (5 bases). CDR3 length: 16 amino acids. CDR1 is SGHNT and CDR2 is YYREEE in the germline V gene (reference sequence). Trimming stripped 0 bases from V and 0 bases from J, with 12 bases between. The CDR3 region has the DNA TGTGCCAGCAGCTTGGCTGCAGGGACTACTAACTATGGCTACACCTTC. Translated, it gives CASSLAAGTTNYGYTF.

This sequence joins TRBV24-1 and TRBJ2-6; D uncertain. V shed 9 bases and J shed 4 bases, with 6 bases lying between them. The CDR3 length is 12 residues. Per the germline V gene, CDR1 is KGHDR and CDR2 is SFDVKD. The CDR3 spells CATHWGANVLTF. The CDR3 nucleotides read TGTGCCACCCACTGGGGGGCCAACGTCCTGACTTTC.

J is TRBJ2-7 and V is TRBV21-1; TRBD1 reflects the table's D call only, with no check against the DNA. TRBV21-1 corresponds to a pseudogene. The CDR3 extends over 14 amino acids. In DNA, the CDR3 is TGTGCCAGCAGGGTGCCCGATCAGGTCTACGAGCAGTACTTC. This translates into CASRVPDQVYEQYF.

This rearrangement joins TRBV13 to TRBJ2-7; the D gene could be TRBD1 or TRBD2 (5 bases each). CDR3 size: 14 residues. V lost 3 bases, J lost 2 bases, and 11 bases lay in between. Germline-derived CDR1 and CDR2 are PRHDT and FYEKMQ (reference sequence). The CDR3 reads CASSLTAAPYEQYF. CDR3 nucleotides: TGTGCCAGCAGCTTGACAGCGGCCCCCTACGAGCAGTACTTC.

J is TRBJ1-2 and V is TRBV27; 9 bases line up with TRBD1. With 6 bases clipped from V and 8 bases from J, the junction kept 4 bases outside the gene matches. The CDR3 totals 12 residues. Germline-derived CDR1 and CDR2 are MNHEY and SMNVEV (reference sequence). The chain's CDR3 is CASRGQGRGYTF. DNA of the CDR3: TGTGCCAGCAGGGGACAGGGCCGGGGCTACACCTTC.